The next 9 T cell receptor beta chains were all read from a single sample in a study of cytomegalovirus exposure and HLA in healthy donors. Clones were read by immunoSEQ multiplex PCR, and TCRdb kept only the in-frame ones, dropping some. The sample has approximately 100,000 clones, roughly 87% seen once. Sequenced: PBMCs. The receptors were sampled from a man aged 18 to 29 in good health and CMV-seropositive.

The chain joins TRBV28 to TRBJ2-2; the match to TRBD1 covers 10 bases. This CDR3 is built from 17 residues. V lost 5 bases and J lost 1; bases outside the gene matches: 7. The germline V gene has CDR1 MDHEN and CDR2 SYDVKM. In nucleotides, the CDR3 is TGTGCCAGCAGTATACCGGGACAGGGGAAGAACACCGGGGAGCTGTTTTTT. It is translated as CASSIPGQGKNTGELFF.

The CDR3 sequence is CASSLAGFSSYNEQFF. For the CDR3, the DNA is TGTGCCAGCAGCTTGGCAGGGTTTAGCTCCTACAATGAGCAGTTCTTC. The chain employs TRBV5-4 and TRBJ2-1, with a tentative D call TRBD1 (5 bases). Germline loops: CDR1 SGHNT, CDR2 YYREEE (reference sequence). This CDR3 comprises 16 residues. V was trimmed by 0 bases and J by 0 bases, leaving 10 bases between them.

The chain recombines TRBV5-1 with TRBJ2-3, with D possibly being TRBD2 (5 bases). V was shortened by 0 bases and J by 11 bases, with 16 bases between the two germline ends. This CDR3 has 14 residues. Germline V gene sequence: CDR1 SGHRS, CDR2 YFSETQ. The CDR3 is CASSLETGLLEQYF. In DNA, the CDR3 is TGCGCCAGCAGCTTGGAGACCGGACTTTTGGAGCAGTATTTT.

The V and J genes are TRBV18 and TRBJ1-4, with unresolved D. Germline V gene data show CDR1 as KGHSH and CDR2 as LQKENI. CDR3 length: 15 amino acids. With 0 bases removed from V and 7 bases from J, the gap between germline ends came to 12 bases. This CDR3 reads CASSPPSSRSEKLFF. As DNA, the CDR3 is TGTGCCAGCTCACCACCGAGTTCGAGAAGTGAAAAACTGTTTTTT. The full variable domain, rest sourced from reference TRBV18 and TRBJ1-4, is NAGVMQNPRHLVRRRGQEARLRCSPMKGHSHVYWYRQLPEEGLKFMVYLQKENIIDESGMPKERFSAEFPKEGPSILRIQQVVRGDSAAYFCASSPPSSRSEKLFFGSGTQLSVL.

CDR3 amino acids: CAGGQGSTDTQYF. The DNA of the CDR3 is TGTGCCGGTGGACAGGGAAGTACAGATACGCAGTATTTT. The rearrangement links TRBV5-6 to TRBJ2-3; TRBD1 matches at 8 bases. The V gene's germline CDR1 is SGHDT and CDR2 YYEEEE. The CDR3 contains 13 residues. V shed 10 bases, J shed 3 bases, and the junction held 7 bases outside the gene matches.

The chain uses TRBV6-5 and TRBJ1-2; 7 bases fit TRBD1. The V gene's germline CDR1 is MNHEY and CDR2 SVGAGI. V trimming: 7 bases; J trimming: 7 bases; junction bases outside the gene matches: 12. The CDR3 has 14 residues. In DNA, the CDR3 is TGTGCCAGCACCCGGAGGGGGCGCTTAGGTGGCTACACCTTC. Amino acid sequence: CASTRRGRLGGYTF.

The genes are TRBV6-5 and TRBJ2-3; D not certain. The CDR3 has 15 amino acids. The V end lost 2 bases, the J end lost 0 bases, and 9 bases lay between the germline ends. Germline CDR1 reads MNHEY; CDR2 reads SVGAGI. Here the CDR3 DNA reads TGTGCCAGCAGTTACGAGATAGCTAGCACAGATACGCAGTATTTT. Its translation is CASSYEIASTDTQYF.

The V gene is TRBV11-3, the J gene TRBJ2-3, with D possibly matching TRBD2 (6 bases). The germline V gene has CDR1 SGHNT and CDR2 YENEEA. The ends were cut back, 4 bases at V and 1 base at J, with 15 bases in the middle. CDR3 length: 16 residues. The CDR3 bases are TGTGCCAGCAGCTCCCCCATTAGCGGACGCACAGATACGCAGTATTTT. It specifies CASSSPISGRTDTQYF.

The gene calls are TRBV4-1 and TRBJ2-7, with 9 bases lining up with TRBD1. Germline lookup yields CDR1 MGHRA and CDR2 YSYEKL. V gave up 4 bases and J gave up 5 bases; unmatched junction bases: 9. This CDR3 is built from 15 residues. The CDR3 DNA is TGCGCCAGCAGCCGCACCGGGACAGGGTTTAACGAGCAGTACTTC. Its protein product is CASSRTGTGFNEQYF.